This T cell receptor beta chain was obtained from a study of naive and memory T cell subsets. Study-wide findings and caveats: RNA-based TCR counts may shift with T cell activation and differentiation. Findings for naive and memory subsets could not be checked against ground truth. Naive repertoires, especially CD8, held a few larger clonotypes, possibly memory cells re-expressing CD45RA.

Trimming cost V 4 bases and J 6 bases, with 23 bases left between them. Looked up from germline, CDR1 is SGHDT and CDR2 is YYEEEE. The CDR3 extends over 16 amino acids. From the second PCR step, alpha and beta chains were amplified apart. An equimolar mix of two oligonucleotides served as the beta constant-region primer for TRBC1 and TRBC2. Four rounds of PCR amplified the ligated cDNA using nested alpha and beta constant-region primers plus SP2. MiXCR was run by TCRdb on the UMI-ligation and nested PCR reads, yielding one entry per CDR3 protein. Of approximately 100,000 distinct CDR3 sequences listed, around 13% were seen once; the top ten hold around 2.8%. This clonotype was detected only once. As yet, its antigen is unknown.

This chain connects TRBV5-6 to TRBJ2-7; a possible D gene is TRBD1 (6 bases). The specimen was naive CD8+ T cells from blood. The sequence came from a human donor in good health. This CDR3 reads CASSPRGRTDFFEQYF. DNA of the CDR3: TGTGCCAGCAGCCCAAGGGGCCGGACAGACTTCTTCGAGCAGTACTTC.